The clone carrying this TCR beta chain was seen at least ten times. Its antigen is still unknown. MiXCR was run by TCRdb on the 5' RACE reads, yielding one entry per CDR3 protein. The sample consists of about 660,000 distinct CDR3 sequences, less than 10% of them appearing once. This record comes from a study of identical twins. The CDR3 has 14 residues. V lost 4 bases, J lost 3 bases, and 8 bases stayed unmatched. From germline, CDR1 is DFQATT and CDR2 SNEGSKA (reference sequence). Points from the study as a whole: One should note that invariant MAIT and iNKT cells could partly confound zero-insertion analyses.

This same sample was also part of a study on yellow fever vaccine responses in identical twins.

Material for sequencing was PBMCs. The clonotype comes from a young woman in good health. The rearrangement uses TRBV20-1 and TRBJ2-5, with 7 bases matching TRBD2. The CDR3 region is CSATMTSQKETQYF. The CDR3 nucleotides are TGCAGTGCTACTATGACTAGCCAAAAAGAGACCCAGTACTTC.